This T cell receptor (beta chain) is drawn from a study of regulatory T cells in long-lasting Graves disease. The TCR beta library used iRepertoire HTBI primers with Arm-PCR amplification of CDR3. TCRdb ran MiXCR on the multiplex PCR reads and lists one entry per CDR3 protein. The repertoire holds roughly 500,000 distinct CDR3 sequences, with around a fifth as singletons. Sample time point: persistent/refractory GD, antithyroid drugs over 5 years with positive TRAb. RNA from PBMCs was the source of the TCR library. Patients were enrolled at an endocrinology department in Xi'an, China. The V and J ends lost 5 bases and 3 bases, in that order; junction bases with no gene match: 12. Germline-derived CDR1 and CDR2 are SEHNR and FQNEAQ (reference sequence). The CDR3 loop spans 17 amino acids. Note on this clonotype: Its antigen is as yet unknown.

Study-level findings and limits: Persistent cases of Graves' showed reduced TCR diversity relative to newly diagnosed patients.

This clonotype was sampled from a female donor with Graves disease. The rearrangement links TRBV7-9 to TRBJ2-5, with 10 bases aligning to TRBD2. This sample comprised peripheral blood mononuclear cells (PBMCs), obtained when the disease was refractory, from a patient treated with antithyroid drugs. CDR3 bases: TGTGCCAGCAGCCCTCGACCCTTTCTAGCGGGAGAAGAGACCCAGTACTTC. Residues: CASSPRPFLAGEETQYF.